This T cell receptor beta chain was observed in a study of regulatory T cells in long-lasting Graves disease. The overall study: The study enrolled newly diagnosed Graves' patients on antithyroid drugs under 3 months.

V was pared by 5 bases and J by 3 bases, with 11 bases between. This CDR3 spans 14 amino acids. Building the TCR beta libraries relied on iRepertoire HTBI primers, and CDR3 regions underwent Arm-PCR. TCRdb re-derived calls from the multiplex PCR reads in MiXCR, one entry per CDR3 protein. The sample contains more than 450,000 distinct CDR3 sequences, more than 10% of which appear only once. This clonotype was seen ten or more times. Its antigen is not known. Time point defined: newly diagnosed GD, antithyroid drugs for less than 3 months. With RNA extracted from PBMCs as input, the TCR library was made. The study, taken as a whole, reports: Newly diagnosed patients had higher TCR diversity than persistent Graves' patients did. There was favoring of TRBV28, TRBJ1-2 and TRBJ2-5 in persistent disease.

In addition, the sample was reused for a study of T cells in Graves' hyperthyroidism and ophthalmopathy. This second report adds: Lactation, pregnancy, other autoimmune disease or uncontrolled infection led to exclusion of patients.

The sequence was obtained from a woman younger than 45 with Graves disease. The genes are TRBV12-3 or TRBV12-4 and TRBJ2-1, with unresolved D. Material: peripheral blood mononuclear cells (PBMCs), obtained at new diagnosis, from a patient treated with antithyroid drugs. CDR3 sequence: CASSLQRYYNEQFF. Written as DNA, the CDR3 is TGTGCCAGCAGTCTGCAGAGGTACTACAATGAGCAGTTCTTC.